The clone carrying this TCR beta chain was detected ten times or more. Antigen unknown. V was clipped by 3 bases and J by 4 bases, with 13 bases between them. The CDR3 sequence is 14 residues long. Germline V gives CDR1 SGDLS, CDR2 YYNGEE. RNA served as the template for amplifying TCR beta CDR3 regions. First-round RT-PCR employed HTBI primers, with a second-round multiplex PCR after it. TCRdb analysed the multiplex PCR reads with MiXCR anew, one entry per CDR3 protein. The table shows over 650,000 distinct CDR3 sequences, with about two fifths occurring only once. The data were taken from a study of Graves' ophthalmopathy and Graves' hyperthyroidism. Study conclusions and caveats: In predicting ophthalmopathy progression, the model reached 70.59% sensitivity and around 72% specificity.

The receptor was derived from an adult man with Graves' ophthalmopathy. The chain uses TRBV9 and TRBJ1-2, with TRBD1 as a possible D gene (6 bases). Sequencing was carried out using peripheral blood. The CDR3 bases are TGTGCCAGCAGCGGACGGGACAAACCCTATGGCTACACCTTC. Residues: CASSGRDKPYGYTF.